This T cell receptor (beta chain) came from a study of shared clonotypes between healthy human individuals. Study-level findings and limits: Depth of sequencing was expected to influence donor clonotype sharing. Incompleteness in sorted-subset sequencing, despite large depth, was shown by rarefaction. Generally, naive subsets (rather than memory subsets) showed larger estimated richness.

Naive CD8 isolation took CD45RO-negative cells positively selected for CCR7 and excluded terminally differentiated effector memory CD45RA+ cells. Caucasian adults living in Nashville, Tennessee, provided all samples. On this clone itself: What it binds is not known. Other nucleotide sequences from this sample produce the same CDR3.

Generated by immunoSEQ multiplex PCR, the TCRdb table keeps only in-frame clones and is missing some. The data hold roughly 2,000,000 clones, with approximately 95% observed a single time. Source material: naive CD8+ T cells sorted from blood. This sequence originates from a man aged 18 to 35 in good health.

CDR3 DNA: TGTGCCAGCAGCTTGGGTGTCCAGCCCCAGCATTTT. Protein sequence: CASSLGVQPQHF. This chain links TRBV7-9 with TRBJ1-5; D is ambiguous. The CDR3 runs 12 residues. Germline V gives CDR1 SEHNR, CDR2 FQNEAQ (reference sequence). Deletions cut 3 bases from V and 7 bases from J, with 7 bases between.